This T cell receptor beta chain was recovered during a study of blood T cell repertoires in COVID-19. Study at large: The cDNA or gDNA used as material had been derived from T cells, B-cell-depleted T cells, or PBMCs.

Participant-given clinical history determined each cohort assignment. Original processing methods: Estimation of nucleated cell counts relied on the amplification of reference gene primers. Libraries were prepared by immunoSEQ multiplex PCR; TCRdb keeps only in-frame clonotypes and omits some of them. The V and J calls and clone size come from that table; D and trimming were worked out from the DNA. This sample carries over 120,000 clones, about four fifths of them seen once, and the ten largest clones take 7% to 10%. The specimen sequenced was PBMCs or T cells enriched from blood (not recorded which). The TCR comes from a man aged 50-59 years who had recovered from COVID-19.

The CDR3, as DNA: TGTGCCAGCAGCGAGACAGGGGCTTTATCGCCCCAGCATTTT. Translated, it gives CASSETGALSPQHF. The V call is TRBV6-5, the J call TRBJ1-5, with TRBD1 matching over 8 bases. Trimming cost V 6 bases and J 9 bases; bases outside gene matches: 10. Germline V CDR1 and CDR2: MNHEY, SVGAGI. The CDR3 extends over 14 amino acids.